Below, 15 T cell receptor beta chains from the same sample are listed, as sequenced in a study of blood T cell repertoires in COVID-19. Some clones are missing from TCRdb's copy, which holds only in-frame ones; the method was immunoSEQ multiplex PCR. The sample lists fewer than 60,000 clones, 79% occurring once. The source material was peripheral blood. These TCRs come from a man aged 65-85 years with acute or convalescent COVID-19.

The chain joins TRBV2 to TRBJ1-6, with a weak D call TRBD1 (5 bases). The germline gives CDR1 SNHLY, CDR2 FYNNEI. V gave up 10 bases and J gave up 15 bases, with 22 bases separating them. The CDR3 contains 13 residues. CDR3 sequence reads: CATRATDRNFLHF. The CDR3 nucleotides read TGTGCCACCAGGGCCACAGACCGAAACTTCCTCCACTTT.

The chain joins TRBV11-2 to TRBJ1-1; tentatively, D is TRBD1 (6 bases). V dropped 8 bases and J dropped 1 base, with 17 bases sitting between them. Germline assignment: CDR1 SGHAT and CDR2 FQNNGV. The CDR3 runs 15 residues. CDR3 DNA: TGTGCCAGCTTGATGGGGGGGACATGGAACACTGAAGCTTTCTTT. Its translation is CASLMGGTWNTEAFF.

The chain joins TRBV7-6 to TRBJ1-1; no clear D gene. The CDR3 totals 15 residues. Germline V CDR1 and CDR2: SGHVS, FNYEAQ. The ends were cut back, 0 bases at V and 4 bases at J, with 12 bases in the middle. CDR3 sequence (DNA): TGTGCCAGCAGCTTAGCGCCCGAGGGAGCCACTGAAGCTTTCTTT. Its protein product is CASSLAPEGATEAFF. Full variable domain (outside the CDR3, taken from reference TRBV7-6 and TRBJ1-1): GAGVSQSPRYKVTKRGQDVALRCDPISGHVSLYWYRQALGQGPEFLTYFNYEAQQDKSGLPNDRFSAERPEGSISTLTIQRTEQRDSAMYRCASSLAPEGATEAFFGQGTRLTVV.

V gene TRBV6-5 combines with J gene TRBJ1-2; D is ambiguous. This CDR3 contains 15 residues. Germline assignment: CDR1 MNHEY and CDR2 SVGAGI. Trimming removed 0 bases at V and 8 bases at J, with 16 bases between. CDR3 coding DNA: TGTGCCAGCAGTTACTCGGCAGCGGGGAGAGGCGGCTACACCTTC. Its translation is CASSYSAAGRGGYTF.

In its sample, this clone was seen once. In DNA, the CDR3 is TGTGCCAGCTCACCTCAACTCGTACAGGATTCACCCCTCCACTTT. This encodes CASSPQLVQDSPLHF. The chain carries TRBV18 and TRBJ1-6; perhaps TRBD1 as D (5 bases). Germline V gene sequence: CDR1 KGHSH, CDR2 LQKENI. V was trimmed by 3 bases and J by 8 bases, leaving 14 bases between them. CDR3 size: 15 residues.

This rearrangement joins TRBV13 to TRBJ2-5, with 7 bases identical to TRBD1. Trimming cost V 2 bases and J 7 bases; bases outside gene matches: 4. This CDR3 has 13 amino acids. Germline values: CDR1 PRHDT, CDR2 FYEKMQ (reference sequence). The CDR3 bases are TGTGCCAGCAGCTTAAGGGGGCCAGGGACCCAGTACTTC. Its protein product is CASSLRGPGTQYF.

The chain links TRBV7-8 to TRBJ2-1; 14 bases match TRBD2. The CDR3 is 20 amino acids. The trim removed 4 bases at V and 4 bases at J, leaving 15 bases unmatched. From germline, CDR1 is SGHVS and CDR2 FQNEAQ. This CDR3 reads CASSSIPGLAGVGDYNEQFF. The CDR3, as DNA: TGTGCCAGCAGCTCCATACCGGGACTAGCGGGAGTCGGGGATTACAATGAGCAGTTCTTC.

The V call is TRBV19, the J call TRBJ1-4; D call uncertain. V was pared by 7 bases and J by 6 bases, with 15 bases between. Germline values: CDR1 LNHDA, CDR2 SQIVND (reference sequence). The CDR3 extends over 14 amino acids. CDR3 amino acids: CASNVQPGYEKLFF. CDR3 DNA: TGTGCCAGTAATGTCCAGCCAGGATATGAAAAACTGTTTTTT.

The rearrangement links TRBV11-3 to TRBJ2-3, with 11 bases lining up with TRBD2. CDR3 length: 15 amino acids. V lost 4 bases to trimming and J lost 3 bases; unmatched junction nucleotides: 3. The V gene's germline CDR1 is SGHNT and CDR2 YENEEA. CDR3 amino acids: CASSSLAGATDTQYF. The CDR3 DNA is TGTGCCAGCAGCTCACTAGCGGGAGCGACAGATACGCAGTATTTT.

With respect to this clone: Its ends do not fully match the called genes, so a read error is possible. This chain connects TRBV7-9 to TRBJ2-7; 8 bases match TRBD2. Germline V gene data show CDR1 as SEHNR and CDR2 as FQNEAQ (reference sequence). The CDR3 is made up of 15 amino acids. The CDR3 protein is CASSSSGRPSHEQYF. DNA for the CDR3: TGTGCCAGCAGCTCCAGCGGGAGACCCTCCCACGAGCAGTACTTC.

The chain combines TRBV30 with TRBJ2-5, with D maybe TRBD2 (6 bases). CDR1 and CDR2 (germline): GTSNPN, SVGIG (reference sequence). This CDR3 has 11 amino acids. Trimming stripped 3 bases from V and 5 bases from J, with 7 bases between. This CDR3 is CAWSRGETQYF. For the CDR3, the DNA is TGTGCCTGGAGCCGGGGGGAGACCCAGTACTTC.

In this sample, this clone turned up once. In the same sample, other DNA sequences code for this CDR3. The rearrangement uses TRBV18 and TRBJ2-7; D remains unclear. This CDR3 comprises 13 residues. The germline CDR1 and CDR2 sequences are KGHSH and LQKENI. V lost 1 base and J 6 bases, leaving 10 bases between the germline ends. DNA for the CDR3: TGTGCCAGCTCACCACGGGTCCCGGGCGAGCAGTACTTC. Its protein is CASSPRVPGEQYF.

The chain carries TRBV27 and TRBJ2-3; a weak D match, TRBD2 (6 bases). The CDR3 runs 13 residues. V dropped 2 bases and J dropped 5 bases, with 8 bases sitting between them. Germline CDR1 is MNHEY and CDR2 is SMNVEV (reference sequence). CDR3 sequence reads: CASSLRGGDTQYF. The CDR3 nucleotides are TGTGCCAGCAGTTTACGGGGAGGAGATACGCAGTATTTT.

V usage is TRBV30 and J usage is TRBJ2-1; 11 nucleotides agree with TRBD2. In germline, CDR1 is GTSNPN, CDR2 SVGIG (reference sequence). This CDR3 contains 18 residues. V dropped 0 bases and J dropped 5; count of bases not matched to a gene: 12. The CDR3 sequence is CAWSVQGRGGLADNEQFF. CDR3 nucleotide sequence: TGTGCCTGGAGTGTCCAAGGGAGGGGGGGACTAGCGGACAATGAGCAGTTCTTC. Looking up the rest from reference TRBV30 and TRBJ2-1 gives the full variable domain: SQTIHQWPATLVQPVGSPLSLECTVEGTSNPNLYWYRQAAGRGLQLLFYSVGIGQISSEVPQNLSASRPQDRQFILSSKKLLLSDSGFYLCAWSVQGRGGLADNEQFFGPGTRLTVL.

This clone turned up a few times. This chain joins TRBV10-1 and TRBJ1-2; D uncertain. This CDR3 spans 16 amino acids. Trimming took 0 bases from V and 2 from J, leaving 13 bases between them. In germline, CDR1 is WNHNN, CDR2 SYGVQD (reference sequence). CDR3 bases: TGCGCCAGCAGTGAGTCGACCCAGGTTGGAAACTATGGCTACACCTTC. Amino acids: CASSESTQVGNYGYTF.